This T cell receptor (beta chain) comes out of a study of T cell responses to AZD1222 COVID-19 vaccine. Whole-study results and caveats: Spike-specific TCRs gained breadth and depth after people received two AZD1222 doses. The CD4 TCRs associated with vaccination extended across spike and predominated at 160-218 and 743-854. Within unmutated variant regions lay the reported targets of nearly half of spike-specific TCRs. White British donors predominated, females outnumbered males, and clonal diversity was possibly underestimated.

The data were produced by immunoSEQ multiplex PCR, yet TCRdb's version contains in-frame clones alone and is incomplete. In the table there are around 78,000 clones, about 90% of which are singletons. Regarding this clone: Its antigen is unidentified.

Here the sequenced sample was peripheral blood, taken 28 days after the second AZD1222 dose. This clonotype was sampled from an adult who received the AZD1222 COVID-19 vaccine.

In DNA, the CDR3 is TGCGCCAGCAGCTTGGGGCCGGGGGGAAACACCATATATTTT. Amino acid sequence: CASSLGPGGNTIYF. The chain couples TRBV5-1 to TRBJ1-3; D not certain. Germline values: CDR1 SGHRS, CDR2 YFSETQ. The CDR3 extends over 14 amino acids. V was cut by 0 bases and J by 4 bases, with 8 bases left in between. The entire variable domain, with the rest obtained from reference TRBV5-1 and TRBJ1-3, is as follows: KAGVTQTPRYLIKTRGQQVTLSCSPISGHRSVSWYQQTPGQGLQFLFEYFSETQRNKGNFPGRFSGRQFSNSRSEMNVSTLELGDSALYLCASSLGPGGNTIYFGEGSWLTVV.